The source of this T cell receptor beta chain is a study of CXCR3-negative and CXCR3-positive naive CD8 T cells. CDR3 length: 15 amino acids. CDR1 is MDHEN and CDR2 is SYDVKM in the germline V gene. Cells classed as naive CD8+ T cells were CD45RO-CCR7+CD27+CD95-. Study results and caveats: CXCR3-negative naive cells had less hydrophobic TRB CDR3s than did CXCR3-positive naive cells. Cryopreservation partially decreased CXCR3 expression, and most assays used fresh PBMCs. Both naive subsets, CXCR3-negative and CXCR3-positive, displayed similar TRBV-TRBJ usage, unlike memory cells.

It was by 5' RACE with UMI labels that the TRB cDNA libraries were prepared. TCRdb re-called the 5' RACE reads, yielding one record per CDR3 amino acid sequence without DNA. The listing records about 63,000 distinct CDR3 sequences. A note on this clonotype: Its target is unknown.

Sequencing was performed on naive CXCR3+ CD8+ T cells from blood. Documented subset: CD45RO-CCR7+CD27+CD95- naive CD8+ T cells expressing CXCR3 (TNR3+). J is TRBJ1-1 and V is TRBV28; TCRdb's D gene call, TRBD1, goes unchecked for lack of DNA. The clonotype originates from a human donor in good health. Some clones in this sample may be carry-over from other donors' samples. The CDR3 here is CASSSRDRGHTEAFF.